This TCR beta chain was observed in a study of long-term antiretroviral therapy in people with HIV. Every participant with HIV received treatment in the United States. V was pared by 5 bases and J by 0 bases, with 13 bases between. This CDR3 spans 15 amino acids. CDR1 PRHDT and CDR2 FYEKMQ come from the germline V gene (reference sequence). The assay, immunoSEQ v3.0, was run at survey level. Per-sample TRB depth target: about 35,000-50,000 T-cell genomes. Assay: immunoSEQ multiplex PCR; the TCRdb copy retains only in-frame clones and omits some. The sample lists around 13,000 clones, 75% to 85% occurring once.

The chain has TRBV13 and TRBJ1-1; D remains ambiguous. The receptor's source is a man aged 40-55 years with HIV. This material consisted of unsorted PBMCs, taken 3.2 years before starting antiretroviral therapy. In DNA, the CDR3 is TGTGCCAGCAGCCTAACCGACGGCCTGAACACTGAAGCTTTCTTT. This codes for CASSLTDGLNTEAFF.